Listed here is a single TCR beta chain. These data come from a study of blood T cell repertoires in COVID-19. Study details: Collection of acute and convalescent COVID-19 samples took place in the United States, Italy and Spain. PBMCs, B-cell-depleted T cells, or T cells provided the cDNA or gDNA that made up the material.

CDR1 is SGHTA, CDR2 FQGNSA, per germline. This CDR3 spans 12 amino acids. The germline V and J ends were trimmed by 5 bases and 7 bases, with 9 bases remaining between them. Sequencing was performed with immunoSEQ multiplex PCR; in TCRdb, only in-frame clones are kept and a portion is missing. The sample holds around 250,000 clones; about 87% are singletons and the top ten take under 9%. This sequence originates from a woman between 65 and 79 years old with active or convalescent COVID-19. The sample comprised peripheral blood. V gene TRBV7-2 combines with J gene TRBJ2-1, with D possibly being TRBD2 (5 bases). The CDR3 protein is CASSDTRNEQFF. The CDR3 coding sequence is TGTGCCAGCAGCGACACTAGGAATGAGCAGTTCTTC.